The 6 T cell receptor beta chains in this list originate from one sample, sequenced in a study of blood T cell repertoires in COVID-19. Sequenced by immunoSEQ multiplex PCR; TCRdb stores in-frame clones only, minus some. The table has about 180,000 clones, roughly 88% seen once. The source material was peripheral blood. The source is a woman in her thirties or forties with COVID-19, enrolled during active disease.

The V and J genes are TRBV19 and TRBJ2-3; TRBD2 matches at 8 bases. The CDR3 sequence is 15 residues long. Germline trimming cut 4 bases from V and 6 bases from J; bases unmatched to any gene: 9. Per the germline V gene, CDR1 is LNHDA and CDR2 is SQIVND (reference sequence). The CDR3 DNA sequence: TGTGCCAGTAGTACGGGGGGGACTAGGACCGATACGCAGTATTTT. Translation: CASSTGGTRTDTQYF.

The rearrangement links TRBV28 to TRBJ2-7; 7 positions match TRBD2. V gave up 7 bases and J gave up 4 bases; unmatched junction bases: 10. Germline V gene sequence: CDR1 MDHEN, CDR2 SYDVKM. CDR3 size: 14 residues. The CDR3 nucleotides read TGTGCCAGCATTTCTGGCGGGAGCTTTTACGAGCAGTACTTC. This sequence encodes CASISGGSFYEQYF.

At least ten counts were recorded for this clone. The rearrangement links TRBV7-9 to TRBJ2-7, with 10 bases aligning to TRBD2. Germline trimming cut 4 bases from V and 4 bases from J; bases unmatched to any gene: 4. The germline CDR1 and CDR2 sequences are SEHNR and FQNEAQ (reference sequence). The CDR3 is 14 amino acids. CDR3 protein: CASSSASGSYEQYF. For the CDR3, the DNA is TGTGCCAGCAGCTCGGCTAGCGGGAGTTACGAGCAGTACTTC.

A few counts support this clone. The J gene is TRBJ2-3, the V gene TRBV6-8; 11 bases fit TRBD2. This CDR3 comprises 20 residues. The germline gives CDR1 MNHGY, CDR2 SAAAGT. The V gene end was trimmed by 0 bases and the J gene end by 6 bases; junction bases not matched to a gene: 17. In DNA, the CDR3 is TGTGCCAGCAGTTACTCGAGGGCTAGCGGGGGGTCCGGAGTCAACGATACGCAGTATTTT. This encodes CASSYSRASGGSGVNDTQYF.

This chain connects TRBV5-1 to TRBJ1-4; 9 bases fit TRBD1. In germline, CDR1 is SGHRS, CDR2 YFSETQ. The CDR3 contains 17 residues. J was trimmed by 0 bases and V by 4 bases; bases with no gene match: 7. CDR3 protein: CASSPGTGGTTNEKLFF. CDR3 in DNA: TGCGCCAGCAGCCCGGGTACAGGGGGCACAACTAATGAAAAACTGTTTTTT.

This clone was detected once. This chain links TRBV12-5 with TRBJ1-4; possibly TRBD1 for D (6 bases). Germline lookup yields CDR1 LGHNT and CDR2 FRNRAP. The length of the CDR3 is 11 residues. Deletions cut 8 bases from V and 8 bases from J, with 9 bases between. CDR3 loop: CASTGHEKLFF. The DNA for the CDR3 is TGTGCTAGTACAGGGCACGAAAAACTGTTTTTT. The variable domain in full, with the rest retrieved from reference TRBV12-5 and TRBJ1-4, is DARVTQTPRHKVTEMGQEVTMRCQPILGHNTVFWYRQTMMQGLELLAYFRNRAPLDDSGMPKDRFSAEMPDATLATLKIQPSEPRDSAVYFCASTGHEKLFFGSGTQLSVL.